A selection of T cell receptor beta chains follows, all from one sample in a study of T-cell memory formation after mild COVID-19. TCRdb recomputed calls from the 5' RACE reads with MiXCR, one row per CDR3 protein. This sample has about 350,000 distinct CDR3 sequences; 20% to 25% occur once, and the top ten carry roughly 23%. The sample consisted of PBMCs or a T cell subset sorted from them (not recorded which). These receptors were taken from a man aged 18 to 29 who had mild COVID-19 (a few samples of this study predate the infection). Cell type and time point are not known. The CDR3 runs from the conserved cysteine through the conserved F or W. A D gene is named only where the DNA matches it firmly. Not every row has a clone size; where given, it reads once, few, many or a size class.

J gene,clone size,V gene,D gene,CDR3 DNA,CDR3 protein
TRBJ2-5,few,TRBV6-6,TRBD1,TGTGCCAGCAGGGGAGACAGGGGGAGTTTAGAGACCCAGTACTTC,CASRGDRGSLETQYF
TRBJ2-5,NA,TRBV12-3/TRBV12-4,NA,TGTGCCAGCAGTTTAGTTGGGCAGTCGGGGACCCAGTACTTC,CASSLVGQSGTQYF
TRBJ2-7,NA,TRBV5-1,NA,TGCGCCAGCAGCTTGGCCGGGACGACCTCCTACGAGCAGTACTTC,CASSLAGTTSYEQYF
TRBJ2-1,few,TRBV14,NA,TGTGCCAGCAGCCAAGAGGGCTACGGGCAGTTCTTC,CASSQEGYGQFF
TRBJ2-7,few,TRBV7-2,NA,TGTGCCAGCAGCCATCCGGGCGGGTACGAGCAGTACTTC,CASSHPGGYEQYF
TRBJ2-1,NA,TRBV9,NA,TGTGCCAGCAGCGTAGATCACTCCTACAATGAGCAGTTCTTC,CASSVDHSYNEQFF
TRBJ2-7,NA,TRBV5-1,NA,TGCGCCAGCAGCCCCGTAGATGGGGGCTACGAGCAGTACTTC,CASSPVDGGYEQYF
TRBJ2-4,many,TRBV29-1,NA,TGCAGCGTGGTCTTTGCGGCCATCCCAAACATTCAGTACTTC,CSVVFAAIPNIQYF
TRBJ2-3,NA,TRBV11-3,NA,TGTGCCAGCAGCTTAGATCCTGGGACAGATACGCAGTATTTT,CASSLDPGTDTQYF
TRBJ2-7,few,TRBV6-5,TRBD2,TGTGCCAGCAGTTGGACCGGGGGGGCCTACGAGCAGTACTTC,CASSWTGGAYEQYF
TRBJ1-6,few,TRBV18,NA,TGTGCCAGCTCACCACAGGGAGGTTCACCCCTCCACTTT,CASSPQGGSPLHF
TRBJ2-3,many,TRBV4-1,TRBD2,TGCGCCAGCAGCCGCACTAGCGAACCCACAGATACGCAGTATTTT,CASSRTSEPTDTQYF
TRBJ2-7,NA,TRBV20-1,NA,TGCAGTGCTAGAGATTCCGGCGGTTTCTACGAGCAGTACTTC,CSARDSGGFYEQYF
TRBJ1-6,few,TRBV28,NA,TGTGCCAGCAGTTACCCCGTAGGGATAGATAATTCACCCCTCCACTTT,CASSYPVGIDNSPLHF
TRBJ2-3,many,TRBV9,NA,TGTGCCAGCAGCGTAGTGGTGGGAAGCACAGATACGCAGTATTTT,CASSVVVGSTDTQYF
TRBJ1-5,few,TRBV7-9,NA,TGTGCCAGCAGCCCATCGGGACAAATAAATCAGCCCCAGCATTTT,CASSPSGQINQPQHF
TRBJ2-1,few,TRBV7-7,TRBD2,TGTGCTAGCAGCCCTCGACCGTGGACTAGCGGTTACAATGAGCAGTTCTTC,CASSPRPWTSGYNEQFF
TRBJ1-2,NA,TRBV10-3,NA,TGTGCCATCAGCATCCAGGGGAAGGGCTACACCTTC,CAISIQGKGYTF
TRBJ2-5,NA,TRBV29-1,NA,TGCAGCGTTGAAAGGGGTTCGGTGACCCAGTACTTC,CSVERGSVTQYF
TRBJ2-7,NA,TRBV4-1,NA,TGCGCCAGCAGCCAAGCTCCCGGGGTCTACGAGCAGTACTTC,CASSQAPGVYEQYF
TRBJ1-2,NA,TRBV12-3/TRBV12-4,NA,TGTGCCAGCAGTTTAGCGCGGGGGCGAACAGGAGCAAACTATGGCTACACCTTC,CASSLARGRTGANYGYTF
TRBJ2-3,once,TRBV5-1,TRBD2,TGCGCCAGCAGCTTGACGCGGGGGGCCTACACAGATACGCAGTATTTT,CASSLTRGAYTDTQYF
TRBJ2-1,NA,TRBV7-6,NA,TGTGCCAGCAGCTTAGGAGGGCAGGCCATGGAGCAGTTCTTC,CASSLGGQAMEQFF
TRBJ2-7,NA,TRBV2,TRBD1,TGTGCCAGCAGCGCCCGACAGGGGGCACGGTACGAGCAGTACTTC,CASSARQGARYEQYF
TRBJ2-5,many,TRBV20-1,NA,TGCAGTGTCCTCTTAGGGGGGGCAGGGGAGACCCAGTACTTC,CSVLLGGAGETQYF
TRBJ2-1,NA,TRBV5-1,NA,TGCGCCAGCAGCTCCCCCCGCGGGGGCGCACATGAGCAGTTCTTC,CASSSPRGGAHEQFF
TRBJ2-2,many,TRBV7-6,TRBD2,TGTGCCAGCAGCTTTAGCGGGGTTGGGACCGGGGAGCTGTTTTTT,CASSFSGVGTGELFF
TRBJ2-2,NA,TRBV4-1,NA,TGCGCCAGCAGCCAAGATTGGAGGACAGAGAACACCGGGGAGCTGTTTTTT,CASSQDWRTENTGELFF
TRBJ1-5,many,TRBV6-6,NA,TGTGCCAGCGGACCCTCGGATAGCAATCAGCCCCAGCATTTT,CASGPSDSNQPQHF
TRBJ2-1,many,TRBV7-9,TRBD1,TGTGCCAGCAGCCTCAACCTTGGACAGGGGGCGTTCTTC,CASSLNLGQGAFF
TRBJ2-5,many,TRBV24-1,TRBD2,TGTGCCACCAGTGATGGTAGCGGGGGGAACCCCCAGTACTTC,CATSDGSGGNPQYF
TRBJ2-1,NA,TRBV7-9,TRBD1,TGTGCCAGCAGCGCACGGACAGGGGGTTACAATGAGCAGTTCTTC,CASSARTGGYNEQFF
TRBJ1-2,NA,TRBV10-3,NA,TGTGCCATCAGTGAGCTGGGGCTCGGCTATGGCTACACCTTC,CAISELGLGYGYTF
TRBJ1-5,many,TRBV7-2,NA,TGTGCCAGCAGGGGGGACAATCAGCCCCAGCATTTT,CASRGDNQPQHF
TRBJ2-2,few,TRBV5-1,NA,TGCGCCAGCTCGCCCGGAGGGGTGAGGACCGGGGAGCTGTTTTTT,CASSPGGVRTGELFF
TRBJ1-5,NA,TRBV5-1,NA,TGCGCCAGCAGCTTGGACTCCCCCTTACAACAGCCCCAGCATTTT,CASSLDSPLQQPQHF
TRBJ2-7,NA,TRBV7-2,NA,TGTGCCAGCAGCTTAACCGCGAACGAGCAGTACTTC,CASSLTANEQYF
TRBJ2-5,NA,TRBV6-2/TRBV6-3,TRBD2,TGTGCCAGCAGGGGACTACCTGCGGAGACCCAGTACTTC,CASRGLPAETQYF
TRBJ2-3,many,TRBV5-1,NA,TGCGCCAGCAGCTTGGCCCTACGGACAGTCTCCACCCCAGATACGCAGTATTTT,CASSLALRTVSTPDTQYF
TRBJ2-3,NA,TRBV21-1,NA,TGTGCCAGCAGCAAAGAAAGCGGGGCCACAGATACGCAGTATTTT,CASSKESGATDTQYF
TRBJ1-1,NA,TRBV5-4,TRBD1,TGTGCCAGCAGGGGGCAGACAGGGTGGGCCACTGAAGCTTTCTTT,CASRGQTGWATEAFF
TRBJ1-1,once,TRBV6-1,NA,TGTGCCAGCAGTGGAAGAGGAGTGAACACTGAAGCTTTCTTT,CASSGRGVNTEAFF
TRBJ1-1,NA,TRBV2,NA,TGTGCCAGCAGTGAAGGGACAACGAACACTGAAGCTTTCTTT,CASSEGTTNTEAFF
TRBJ2-7,few,TRBV6-5,TRBD1,TGTGCCAGCTCTACCGGGACAGGGACAAACGAGCAGTACTTC,CASSTGTGTNEQYF
TRBJ1-5,few,TRBV7-3,NA,TGTGCCAGCAGCTGGGATGTCTCTCAGCCCCAGCATTTT,CASSWDVSQPQHF
TRBJ1-2,NA,TRBV20-1,TRBD1,TGCAGTGTTGAGACAGGGTTGAACTATGGCTACACCTTC,CSVETGLNYGYTF
TRBJ1-2,NA,TRBV12-3/TRBV12-4,TRBD1,TGTGCCAGCGCCGGGACAGGGGGTTTCTATGGCTACACCTTC,CASAGTGGFYGYTF
TRBJ1-2,few,TRBV5-1,TRBD1,TGCGCCAGCAGCTTGGGGCAGGGGGCCCCCGGCTACACCTTC,CASSLGQGAPGYTF
TRBJ2-1,few,TRBV6-2/TRBV6-3,TRBD2,TGTGCCAGCAGGCCGACTAGCGGGGGGGCCTCCTACAATGAGCAGTTCTTC,CASRPTSGGASYNEQFF
TRBJ1-4,NA,TRBV6-5,NA,TGTGCCAGCAGCCTGACGGCCGCTAATGAAAAACTGTTTTTT,CASSLTAANEKLFF
TRBJ2-4,NA,TRBV7-2,NA,TGTGCCAGCAGCTTAGGTTCAGGGGCTAACATTCAGTACTTC,CASSLGSGANIQYF
TRBJ2-1,NA,TRBV6-1,TRBD2,TGTGCCAGCAGGGCCGGGGGGGGAGCGAATGAGCAGTTCTTC,CASRAGGGANEQFF
TRBJ2-3,few,TRBV6-5,NA,TGTGCCAGCAGTTACGGACCCCACGGGGCAGATACGCAGTATTTT,CASSYGPHGADTQYF
TRBJ2-3,NA,TRBV7-2,NA,TGTGCCAGCAGCCCACGGGTCCCCTTGATTACAGATACGCAGTATTTT,CASSPRVPLITDTQYF
TRBJ2-7,NA,TRBV20-1,NA,TGCAGTGCTAGAACGGCTTCCTCGTACGAGCAGTACTTC,CSARTASSYEQYF
TRBJ1-2,few,TRBV7-2,NA,TGTGCCAGCAGCCTCGAGGCAGGGAGGCTTCATGGCTACACCTTC,CASSLEAGRLHGYTF
TRBJ1-5,few,TRBV7-2,NA,TGTGCCAGCAGCTTAGGTCAGGATCAGCCCCAGCATTTT,CASSLGQDQPQHF
TRBJ2-1,NA,TRBV6-1,NA,TGTGCCAGCAGTGAAATCTGGGGGGATCGTGAGCAGTTCTTC,CASSEIWGDREQFF